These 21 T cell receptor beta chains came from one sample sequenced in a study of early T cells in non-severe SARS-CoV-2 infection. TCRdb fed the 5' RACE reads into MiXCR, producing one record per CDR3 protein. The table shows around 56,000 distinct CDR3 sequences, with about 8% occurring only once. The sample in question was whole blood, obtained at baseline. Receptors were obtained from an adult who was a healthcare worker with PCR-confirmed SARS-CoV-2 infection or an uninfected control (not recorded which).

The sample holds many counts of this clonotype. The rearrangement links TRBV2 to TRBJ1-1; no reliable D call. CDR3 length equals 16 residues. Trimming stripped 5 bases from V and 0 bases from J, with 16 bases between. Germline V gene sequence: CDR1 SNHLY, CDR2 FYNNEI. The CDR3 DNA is TGTGCCAGCAGTCTGAGGGAAATTTACATGAACACTGAAGCTTTCTTT. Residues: CASSLREIYMNTEAFF.

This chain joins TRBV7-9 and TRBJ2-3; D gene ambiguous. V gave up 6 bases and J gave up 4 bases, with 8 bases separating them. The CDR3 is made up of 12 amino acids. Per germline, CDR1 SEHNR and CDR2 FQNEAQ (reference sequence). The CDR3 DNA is TGTGCCAGCAGGGACCCATCAGATACGCAGTATTTT. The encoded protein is CASRDPSDTQYF.

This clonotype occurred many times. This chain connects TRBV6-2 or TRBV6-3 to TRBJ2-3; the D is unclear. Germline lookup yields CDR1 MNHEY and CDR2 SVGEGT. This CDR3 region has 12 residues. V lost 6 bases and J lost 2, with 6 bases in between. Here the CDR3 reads CASRRLTDTQYF. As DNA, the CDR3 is TGTGCCAGCAGGCGGCTCACAGATACGCAGTATTTT.

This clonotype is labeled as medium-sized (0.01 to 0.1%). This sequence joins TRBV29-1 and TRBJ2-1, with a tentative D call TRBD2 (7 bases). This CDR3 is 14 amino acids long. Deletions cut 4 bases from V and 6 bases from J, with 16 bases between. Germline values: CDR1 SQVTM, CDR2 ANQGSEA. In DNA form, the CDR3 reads TGCAGCGTTGCGGGGAGGGGGTCCGGCAATGAGCAGTTCTTC. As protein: CSVAGRGSGNEQFF.

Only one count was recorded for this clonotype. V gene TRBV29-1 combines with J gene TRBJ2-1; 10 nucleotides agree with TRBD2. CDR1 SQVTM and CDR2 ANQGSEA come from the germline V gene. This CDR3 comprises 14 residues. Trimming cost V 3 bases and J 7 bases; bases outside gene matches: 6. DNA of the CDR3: TGCAGCGTTGATAGGACTAGCGGACTTAATGAGCAGTTCTTC. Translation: CSVDRTSGLNEQFF.

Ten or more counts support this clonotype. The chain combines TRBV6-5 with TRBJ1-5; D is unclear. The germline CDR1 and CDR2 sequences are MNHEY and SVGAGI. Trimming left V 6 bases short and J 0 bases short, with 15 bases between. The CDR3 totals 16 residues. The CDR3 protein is CASSPEGGISNQPQHF. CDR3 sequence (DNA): TGTGCCAGCAGCCCCGAAGGAGGAATTAGCAATCAGCCCCAGCATTTT.

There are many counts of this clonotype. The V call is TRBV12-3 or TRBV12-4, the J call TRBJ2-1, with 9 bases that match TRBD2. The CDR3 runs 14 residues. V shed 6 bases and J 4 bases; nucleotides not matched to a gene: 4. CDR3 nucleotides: TGTGCCAGCAGCAAGACTAGCGGATACAATGAGCAGTTCTTC. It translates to CASSKTSGYNEQFF.

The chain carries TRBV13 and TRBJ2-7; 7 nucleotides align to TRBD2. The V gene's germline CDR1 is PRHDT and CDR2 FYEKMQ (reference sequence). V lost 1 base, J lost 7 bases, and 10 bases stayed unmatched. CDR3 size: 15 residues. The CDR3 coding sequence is TGTGCCAGCAGCTTAGTCGGGGGAGGGACGTTGGAGCAGTACTTC. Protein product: CASSLVGGGTLEQYF.

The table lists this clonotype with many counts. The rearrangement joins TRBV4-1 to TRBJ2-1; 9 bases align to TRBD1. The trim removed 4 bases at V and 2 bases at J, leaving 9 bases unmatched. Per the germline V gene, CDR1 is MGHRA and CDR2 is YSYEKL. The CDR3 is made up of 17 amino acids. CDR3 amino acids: CASSRARTGEAYNEQFF. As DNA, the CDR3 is TGCGCCAGCAGCCGCGCCCGGACAGGGGAGGCCTACAATGAGCAGTTCTTC.

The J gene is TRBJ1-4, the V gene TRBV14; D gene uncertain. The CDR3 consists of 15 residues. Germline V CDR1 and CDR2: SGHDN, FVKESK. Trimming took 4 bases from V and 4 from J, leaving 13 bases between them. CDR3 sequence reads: CASSRISPSNEKLFF. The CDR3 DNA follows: TGTGCCAGCAGCCGCATATCACCTAGTAATGAAAAACTGTTTTTT.

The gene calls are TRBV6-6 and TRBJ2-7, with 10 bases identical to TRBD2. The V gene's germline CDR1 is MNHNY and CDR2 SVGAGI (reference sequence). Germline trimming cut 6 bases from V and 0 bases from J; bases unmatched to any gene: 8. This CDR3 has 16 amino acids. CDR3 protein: CASRPPGLAYSYEQYF. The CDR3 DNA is TGTGCCAGCAGACCCCCGGGACTAGCGTACTCCTACGAGCAGTACTTC.

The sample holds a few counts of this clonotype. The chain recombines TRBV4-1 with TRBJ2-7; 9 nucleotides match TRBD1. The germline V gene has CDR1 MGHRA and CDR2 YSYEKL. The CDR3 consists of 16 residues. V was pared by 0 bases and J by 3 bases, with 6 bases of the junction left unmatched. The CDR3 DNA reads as TGCGCCAGCAGCCAAGAAGAGACAGGGGGGGACTACGAGCAGTACTTC. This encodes CASSQEETGGDYEQYF.

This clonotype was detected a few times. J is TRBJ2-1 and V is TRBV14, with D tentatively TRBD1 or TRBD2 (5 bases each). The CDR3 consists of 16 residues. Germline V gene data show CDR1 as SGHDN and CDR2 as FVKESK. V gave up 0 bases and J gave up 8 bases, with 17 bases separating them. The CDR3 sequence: CASSQDILGEKDEQFF. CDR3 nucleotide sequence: TGTGCCAGCAGCCAAGATATCTTGGGGGAGAAGGATGAGCAGTTCTTC.

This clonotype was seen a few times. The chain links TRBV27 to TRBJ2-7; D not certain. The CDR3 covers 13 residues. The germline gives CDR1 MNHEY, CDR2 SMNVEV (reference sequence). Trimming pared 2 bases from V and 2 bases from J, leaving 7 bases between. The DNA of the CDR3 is TGTGCCAGCAGTTTAGGGCAACCCTACGAGCAGTACTTC. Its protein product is CASSLGQPYEQYF.

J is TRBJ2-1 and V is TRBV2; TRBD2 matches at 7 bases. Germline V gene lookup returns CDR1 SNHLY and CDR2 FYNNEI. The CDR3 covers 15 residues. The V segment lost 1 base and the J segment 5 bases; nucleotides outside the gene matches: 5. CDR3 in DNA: TGTGCCAGCAGTGAAGTGTCTAGCGGAAACAATGAGCAGTTCTTC. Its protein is CASSEVSSGNNEQFF.

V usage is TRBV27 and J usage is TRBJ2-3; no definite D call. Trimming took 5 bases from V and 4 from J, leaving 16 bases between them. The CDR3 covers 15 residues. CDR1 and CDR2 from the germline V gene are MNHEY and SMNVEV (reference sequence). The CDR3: CASSTPGRVSDTQYF. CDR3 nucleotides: TGTGCCAGCAGTACCCCCGGCCGGGTGTCAGATACGCAGTATTTT.

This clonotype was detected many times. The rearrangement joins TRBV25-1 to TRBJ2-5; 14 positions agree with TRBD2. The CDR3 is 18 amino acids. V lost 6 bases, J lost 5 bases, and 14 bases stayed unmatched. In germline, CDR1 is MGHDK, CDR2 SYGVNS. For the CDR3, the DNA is TGTGCCAGCAGCGAGACTAGCGGGAGGGAGATTGAGGGGGAGACCCAGTACTTC. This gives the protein CASSETSGREIEGETQYF.

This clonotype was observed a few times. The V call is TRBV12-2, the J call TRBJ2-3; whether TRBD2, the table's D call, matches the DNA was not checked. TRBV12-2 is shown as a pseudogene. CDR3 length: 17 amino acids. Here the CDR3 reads CASRLRHGAGGTDTQYF. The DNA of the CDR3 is TGTGCAAGTCGCTTACGCCATGGGGCGGGAGGGACAGATACGCAGTATTTT.

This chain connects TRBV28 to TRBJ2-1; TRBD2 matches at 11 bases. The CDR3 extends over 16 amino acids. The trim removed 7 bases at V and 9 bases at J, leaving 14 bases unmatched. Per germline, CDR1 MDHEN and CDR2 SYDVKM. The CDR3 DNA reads TGTGCCAGCAATCCAGCGGGCCTAGCGGGAGGTGGTGAGCAGTTCTTC. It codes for CASNPAGLAGGGEQFF.

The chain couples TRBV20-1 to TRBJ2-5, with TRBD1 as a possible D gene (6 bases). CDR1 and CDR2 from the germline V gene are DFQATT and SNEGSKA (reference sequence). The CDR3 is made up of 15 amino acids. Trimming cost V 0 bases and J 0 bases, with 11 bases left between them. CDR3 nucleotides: TGCAGTGCTAGAGACAGAGACAGGAACCAAGAGACCCAGTACTTC. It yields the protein CSARDRDRNQETQYF.

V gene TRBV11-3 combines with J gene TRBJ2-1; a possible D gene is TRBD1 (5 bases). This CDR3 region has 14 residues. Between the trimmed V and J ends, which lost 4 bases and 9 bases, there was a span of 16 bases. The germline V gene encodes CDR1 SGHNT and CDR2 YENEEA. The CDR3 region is CASSSSFLQGEQFF. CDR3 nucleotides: TGTGCCAGCAGCTCCTCCTTTTTGCAGGGTGAGCAGTTCTTC.